This TCR beta chain was identified in a study of cytomegalovirus exposure and HLA in healthy donors. Study-wide results and limits: A later analysis linked a missense variant in DCLRE1C to the trimming of TCR beta V and J genes.

Of note for this clone: Antigen specificity is unknown.

PCR employed 60 Vbeta and 13 Jbeta primers. TCRdb's copy holds only in-frame clones and misses some; the assay was immunoSEQ multiplex PCR. Among some 180,000 clones listed, roughly 80% were seen once. V gave up 2 bases and J gave up 7 bases, with 11 bases separating them. The CDR3 extends over 13 amino acids. The germline gives CDR1 WSHSY, CDR2 SAAADI. Sequencing used PBMCs. The chain has TRBV10-2 and TRBJ1-1, with D perhaps matching TRBD1 (5 bases). This receptor was identified in a male donor in good health and CMV-seronegative. The CDR3, as DNA: TGCGCCAGCAGTGAGCCTGACAGAGATGAAGCTTTCTTT. This encodes CASSEPDRDEAFF.